What follows is one T cell receptor (beta chain) and its context. This clone appeared a few times. It lacks a known antigen. Nothing much larger sits one base from this clone, and base qualities are not available. The CDR3 sequence holds 15 residues, the cysteine and phenylalanine included. Here the CDR3 DNA is all that survives: 45 bases in frame from base 1. The germline V gene encodes CDR1 SGHNT and CDR2 YYREEE (reference sequence). Trimming leaves V shorter by 3 bases and J shorter by 6 bases, with the junction holding 7 bases beyond the gene matches. In total, roughly 670 healthy bone marrow donors made up the cohort. Cohort members were all nominally healthy when sampled, although unrecorded immune exposures were likely present. The donor was CMV seropositive and was included in the group of 300 or so seropositive cohort members. Each donor provided a peripheral blood sample, and peripheral blood mononuclear cells were used for TCR beta sequencing. Genomic DNA extraction from the blood cell samples was performed with the Qiagen DNeasy Blood Extraction Kit.

The data derive from a study of cytomegalovirus exposure and HLA in healthy donors (dated 2017 in TCRdb). For the study in its entirety: According to an earlier analysis of a few hundred of the donors, some 180 million T cells yielded roughly 110 million unique TCR beta sequences and around 300 Gb of sequence data. Of the 398 genotyped donors, around 81% fell in the genetic ancestry cluster associated with self-reported Caucasian donors. Typing coverage varied by locus: 629-630 donors for A, B, C, DRB1 and DQB1; under 550 for DQA1; 606 for DPA1; about 450 for DPB1. Donor age, sex, ethnicity and CMV serostatus were compiled alongside the repertoire data. The aim of the study was to test whether cataloging public T cell receptors could identify signatures of past pathogen exposure. In a later genetic analysis, genome-wide SNP genotypes for 398 of the 666 donors were used, and that subset was treated as a discovery cohort. To decide whether each TCR beta V gene segment behaved as functional or pseudogenic, an earlier analysis of approximately 600 of the donors relied on high-throughput TCR beta sequencing. An early release that covered approximately 600 HLA-typed donors contained approximately 290 gigabases of sequencing data and 65 million to 100 million unique TCR sequences. To predict cytomegalovirus infection status, the study combined high-throughput TCR immunosequencing, statistical association of individual TCRs with disease status, and machine learning. Using immunosequencing, the study profiled T cell repertoires from some 670 subjects and related those repertoires to cytomegalovirus serostatus. A separate validation cohort of over a hundred different subjects was used in addition to the roughly 670-subject first cohort. Rather than using new phenotypic data, the later analysis identified candidate immune exposures from TCR beta sequences and from how often those sequences occurred across donors. Because of strong linkage in the cohort, a few DR-DQ haplotypes were treated as single units for association and clustering. On average, around 200,000 unique TCR beta nucleotide sequences were sequenced per donor among roughly 430 genotyped donors of the cohort, with roughly 20% of those sequences being non-productive. Every discovery cohort repertoire had been produced on one sequencing platform. In a later analysis, previously published TCR beta repertoires from 550 to 700 donors were re-analyzed and high-resolution HLA genotyping was added so that TCR occurrence patterns could be studied. Class I and class II HLA loci were covered by the typing at four-digit resolution.

The paper as a whole reports these results and caveats: A later analysis found that most CMV-associated TCR beta chains appeared HLA-restricted, with HLA associations seemingly driven largely by CMV exposure. In vitro tests confirmed that a few of the cytomegalovirus-associated TCR beta chains recognize cytomegalovirus antigens. An earlier analysis of approximately 600 of the donors showed that most TCR beta V segments appeared in productive rearrangements either about 87% or about 30% of the time, which broadly matched IMGT annotations. For the cohort, immune exposure information was limited to CMV serostatus. The classifier was reported to diagnose cytomegalovirus status with high specificity and sensitivity in both the original cohort and the validation cohort. A later analysis found that HLA-associated TCR beta chains were more clonally expanded and had lower generation probabilities than equally common non-associated chains. In a later analysis, several top co-occurrence clusters were reported to appear linked to parvovirus B19, influenza, CMV and Epstein-Barr virus. A further reported finding was that TCR beta sequences accurately predicted the HLA-A and HLA-B alleles for most subjects in the first cohort. In a later analysis, 15,000 to 20,000 TCR beta sequences were associated with specific HLA alleles at a false discovery rate of 0.05. In a later genetic analysis, fewer N-insertions in productive TCRs were reported among donors in an Asian-associated ancestry cluster than the approximately 710-donor mean. A cluster of highly shared sequence variants was judged likely to be a technical artifact of the sequencing pipeline. According to the authors, the approach could potentially be generalized to other disease states and immunological phenotypes. The cohort was sequenced for TCR beta chains only, and without alpha or paired-chain data the features that could be detected were limited. A total of roughly 160 TCR beta chains were listed by the study as associated with cytomegalovirus. In a later analysis, TCR association rates were found to vary across HLA loci, with the most associated TCRs seen for DRB1 alleles and the fewest for HLA-C alleles. Across donors, most TCR sequences were observed very rarely, whereas some public TCRs were present in many individuals. Assigning TCR associations to individual alleles was difficult when HLA alleles, especially DR and DQ, strongly co-occurred. Because the 87-base-pair reads could not distinguish some IMGT-functional V segments, including TRBV6-2 and TRBV6-3, those segments were excluded. Over 15 rarely observed V segments, including chromosome 9 orphons, were excluded from the earlier analysis of a few hundred of the donors because counts were too low. A later genetic analysis associated a missense DCLRE1C variant with V-gene and J-gene trimming of TCR beta chains, and an independent cohort replicated the association. Because HLA typing was missing for some donors at each locus, association tests included only the typed subset. Presence/absence analyses assumed roughly uniform sequencing depth across donors, an assumption that may not hold. Linkage disequilibrium might explain the correlated functional status among segregating V segments, but an unknown experimental factor could not be excluded.

Receptors were amplified or captured by the immunoSEQ multiplex PCR assay. For the multiplex PCR, a mixture combining 60 forward primers for TCR Vbeta segments and 13 reverse primers for TCR Jbeta segments was used. The CDR3 region of rearranged TCR beta genes was amplified from genomic DNA with a multiplex PCR assay. On the Illumina HiSeq System, the amplified TCR beta libraries were sequenced as 87-base-pair reads. The original pipeline was this. A later analysis tallied around 87 million unique TCR beta chains across the 666 repertoires, and 10 million to 11 million of those chains were shared by two or more donors. Raw reads were error-corrected and collapsed into unique sequences with a nearest-neighbor algorithm that merged closely related sequences to remove PCR and sequencing errors. V, D and J gene segments were assigned by aligning CDR3 sequences to IMGT reference sequences. For a sequence to be retained, a match of at least six nucleotides was required to both a V gene segment and a J gene segment. Rearrangements were called productive when the CDR3 lacked stop codons and stayed in frame with V and J; all others were non-productive. Following IMGT convention, CDR3 was defined as the stretch from the second conserved V-encoded cysteine to the conserved J-encoded phenylalanine. Sequences without an unambiguous match to a single V gene segment were excluded from the earlier analysis of approximately 560 of the donors. An earlier analysis of fewer than 650 of the donors classified V segments as functional when productive rearrangements were above 56.7% and as segregating when the standard deviation between donors was above 5%. A statistical classification framework was built for diagnosing cytomegalovirus status from the catalog of TCR beta chain sequences. V and J gene assignment, in a later analysis, came from comparing TCR nucleotide sequences with IMGT/GENE-DB human TR gene sequences. Using the TCRdist pipeline, a later analysis assigned CDR3 sequences along with most-parsimonious VDJ recombination scenarios. A later analysis defined each TCR beta chain by its CDR3 amino acid sequence plus V-gene family, and excluded reads lacking a unique V-gene family. To address suspected cross-contamination and a sequencing artifact, a later analysis removed 592 highly shared, low-generation-probability nucleotide sequences. In a later analysis, a clonal expansion index for each public chain was calculated from normalized within-repertoire ranks of inferred template counts. Generation probabilities in a later analysis came from a VDJ recombination model fitted to out-of-frame rearrangements, and those results were checked against IGoR. A later analysis scored TCR-TCR, TCR-HLA and TCR-CMV co-occurrence with hypergeometric tests, applying a repertoire-size bias correction to TCR pairs. To estimate false discovery rates, a later analysis permuted the HLA or CMV assignments 20 times. In a later analysis, co-occurring TCRs were grouped with DBSCAN, and TCRdist sequence similarity was added when clustering was performed within HLA-allele-positive subsets. Co-occurrence clustering excluded repertoires with fewer than 30,000 or more than 120,000 public chains, plus five with anomalous nucleotide sharing. TCRdb took over this immuneACCESS table, retaining in-frame rearrangements with V and J assigned. Such tables are incomplete; in checked studies, under half of the missing clones stem from an unresolved V gene, and the remainder is unexplained. V and J calls and clone size come straight from that table; D and trimming were deduced from the DNA. The sample includes more than 85,000 clones, with about four fifths observed a single time. The ten largest clonotypes hold about 3.1% of the sample.

The chain is assembled from TRBV5-4 and TRBJ2-2; 8 bases in between match TRBD2. The sequencing input was PBMCs. The TCR sequence derives from a male donor in good health and CMV-seropositive. The CDR3 region reads CASSSGLDTPGELFF. The nucleotide sequence reads TGTGCCAGCAGCTCGGGACTAGATACCCCCGGGGAGCTGTTTTTT. Supplemented by the reference TRBV5-4 and TRBJ2-2 proteins around the CDR3, the complete variable domain is ETGVTQSPTHLIKTRGQQVTLRCSSQSGHNTVSWYQQALGQGPQFIFQYYREEENGRGNFPPRFSGLQFPNYSSELNVNALELDDSALYLCASSSGLDTPGELFFGEGSRLTVL.